The clone carrying this T cell receptor (beta chain) was recorded at least ten times. What it recognizes is unknown. The read terminates 3 residues before the CDR3 end, so the remaining end is supplied by the germline J gene. Profiled with immunoSEQ multiplex PCR; TCRdb holds only in-frame clones, not every one. The sample gives about 26,000 clones, none seen only once, and the top ten clones hold approximately 4%. Patients and controls were mostly of Caucasian heritage. CVID subjects had received replacement immunoglobulin for at least one year. This sample is part of a study of T cell clonality in common variable immunodeficiency. Study observations and caveats: Fewer deletions and N-nucleotide insertions were reportedly seen in common variable immunodeficiency TCR beta sequences.

V gave up 5 bases and J gave up 1 base, with 17 bases separating them. The CDR3 loop spans 16 amino acids. Germline CDR1 SGHTA, CDR2 FQGTGA. The clonotype originates from a human donor with common variable immunodeficiency. Sequenced sample: peripheral blood mononuclear cells. V is TRBV7-3 and J is TRBJ2-5; D possibly corresponds to TRBD2 (6 bases). CDR3 sequence reads: CASSPRRGGSQETQYF. The covered CDR3 bases are TGTGCCAGCAGCCCCCGGCGGGGCGGATCCCAAGAGACC.